This TCR beta chain was recovered during a study of cytomegalovirus exposure and HLA in healthy donors. With 3 bases removed from V and 5 bases from J, the gap between germline ends came to 17 bases. Germline lookup yields CDR1 SGHTA and CDR2 FQGTGA. This CDR3 spans 16 amino acids. PCR was performed using 60 Vbeta and 13 Jbeta primers. Here immunoSEQ multiplex PCR was the method, and the copy in TCRdb shows in-frame clones only, minus some. The sample holds 200,000 to 250,000 clones, roughly 83% seen once. The sequence was collected from a boy under 10 years old in good health and CMV-seronegative. The sequenced sample was PBMCs. The V call is TRBV7-3, the J call TRBJ1-5; tentatively, D is TRBD1 (6 bases). The CDR3 reads CASSFSSGGAYQPQHF. CDR3 in DNA: TGTGCCAGCAGCTTCAGCAGCGGGGGGGCCTATCAGCCCCAGCATTTT.